This TCR beta chain originates from a study of shared clonotypes between healthy human individuals. Produced via immunoSEQ multiplex PCR; TCRdb's table is partial and in-frame only. The sample carries some 2,500,000 clones, 90% to 95% recorded once. V was shortened by 4 bases and J by 2 bases, with 9 bases between the two germline ends. CDR1 and CDR2 (germline): ENHRY, SYGVKD. CDR3 length: 14 residues. The source material was naive CD4+ T cells from PBMCs. Sample subset: CD45RA+ positively selected. J is TRBJ2-4 and V is TRBV10-3; a possible D gene is TRBD1 (6 bases). This clonotype originated in a man aged 18 to 30 in good health. Some clones in this sample may be carry-over from other donors' samples. CDR3 bases: TGTGCCATCAGTGTTACAGGGACCAAAAACATTCAGTACTTC. It yields the protein CAISVTGTKNIQYF.